This T cell receptor (beta chain) was captured by sequencing in a study of T cells in Graves' hyperthyroidism and ophthalmopathy. Study observations and caveats: Model predictions of ophthalmopathy came a median approximately 6.5 months before onset.

Each person with ophthalmopathy scored at least 3 on the Clinical Activity Score, reached NOSPECS grade 4 or higher, and had been ill under 3 months. Exclusion of a patient resulted from uncontrolled infection, other autoimmune disease, pregnancy or lactation. Each diagnosis drew on symptoms, thyroxine, TRAb, thyroid ultrasound and orbital computed tomography findings. Details on this clonotype: Its matching antigen is unknown.

The investigators amplified TCR beta CDR3 regions from RNA transcripts. The TCR CDR3 was amplified in a first-round RT-PCR using the HTBI primer set. Each CDR3 protein gets one entry after TCRdb re-called the multiplex PCR reads with MiXCR. The sample includes approximately 610,000 distinct CDR3 sequences, under 15% seen only once; the top ten take around 4%. The germline CDR1 and CDR2 sequences are LNHDA and SQIVND (reference sequence). The CDR3 has 16 amino acids. Trimming shortened V by 7 bases and J by 4 bases, and 19 bases separated the two germline ends. The chain joins TRBV19 to TRBJ2-2; D may be TRBD1 (5 bases). This TCR was recovered from a woman between 40 and 50 years old with Graves' ophthalmopathy. Material: blood. CDR3: CASTRFGHPVTGELFF. CDR3 DNA sequence: TGTGCCAGTACCCGATTCGGACACCCGGTCACCGGGGAGCTGTTTTTT.